The 27 T cell receptor beta chains in this list originate from one sample, sequenced in a study of long-term antiretroviral therapy in people with HIV. An immunoSEQ assay, version v3.0, was performed at survey level. Only in-frame clones appear in the TCRdb table, and some are missing; sequencing was by immunoSEQ multiplex PCR. The sample contains about 50,000 clones, around 84% of which appear only once. The sample in question was unsorted PBMCs, obtained 0.8 years after starting antiretroviral therapy. All receptors come from a woman younger than 35 with HIV.

The V and J genes are TRBV4-1 and TRBJ2-7; TRBD2 agrees at 12 bases. Trimming at V came to 5 bases and at J to 6 bases, leaving 8 bases not matched to a gene. The CDR3 covers 15 residues. From germline, CDR1 is MGHRA and CDR2 YSYEKL. The CDR3 spells CASSTRLAGDREQYF. CDR3 DNA: TGCGCCAGCAGCACCCGACTAGCGGGAGATCGCGAGCAGTACTTC.

J is TRBJ1-1 and V is TRBV5-1, with 9 bases identical to TRBD1. This CDR3 has 14 amino acids. Germline CDR1 is SGHRS and CDR2 is YFSETQ. Germline trimming cut 4 bases from V and 4 bases from J; bases unmatched to any gene: 5. The CDR3 coding sequence is TGCGCCAGCAGCATAGGACAGGGGAGCACTGAAGCTTTCTTT. It translates to CASSIGQGSTEAFF.

The chain is built from TRBV7-6 and TRBJ2-7; no firm D call. The CDR3 extends over 17 amino acids. CDR1 and CDR2 from the germline V gene are SGHVS and FNYEAQ. The V gene lost 1 base and the J gene lost 4 bases, with 20 bases spanning the gap. CDR3 sequence reads: CASSLVSLQRGDYEQYF. The CDR3, as DNA: TGTGCCAGCAGCTTAGTATCCTTACAGCGAGGCGATTACGAGCAGTACTTC.

The chain recombines TRBV9 with TRBJ1-2; maybe TRBD1 (5 bases). Germline CDR1 is SGDLS and CDR2 is YYNGEE. V lost 0 bases, J lost 2 bases, and 11 bases lay in between. The CDR3 is 15 amino acids. This chain's CDR3 is CASSVDGAGNYGYTF. For the CDR3, the DNA is TGTGCCAGCAGCGTAGACGGGGCGGGAAACTATGGCTACACCTTC.

The chain recombines TRBV4-3 with TRBJ2-1; a possible D gene is TRBD2 (6 bases). This CDR3 is built from 14 residues. The V end lost 0 bases, the J end lost 10 bases, and 13 bases lay between the germline ends. Germline V lookup: CDR1 LGHNA, CDR2 YSLEER. CDR3 DNA: TGCGCCAGCAGCCAAGAAGGGTTTAGCGGAGAGCAGTTCTTC. Its protein is CASSQEGFSGEQFF.

J is TRBJ1-2 and V is TRBV10-3; D uncertain. The CDR3 has 15 amino acids. Trimming left V 6 bases short and J 2 bases short, with 16 bases between. Germline loops: CDR1 ENHRY, CDR2 SYGVKD. CDR3 DNA sequence: TGTGCCATCAGCCCCTTCACGGCTGCCAACTATGGCTACACCTTC. It encodes CAISPFTAANYGYTF.

The gene calls are TRBV6-6 and TRBJ2-6, with D hard to call. The V end was cut by 2 bases, the J end by 0 bases, with 5 bases between. Germline assignment: CDR1 MNHNY and CDR2 SVGAGI (reference sequence). The CDR3 is 15 residues long. The CDR3 DNA is TGTGCCAGCAGTTACGAATTCTCTGGGGCCAACGTCCTGACTTTC. It is translated as CASSYEFSGANVLTF.

This clone was detected a few times. This chain links TRBV7-9 with TRBJ1-1; D is ambiguous. The CDR3 loop spans 14 amino acids. Germline assignment: CDR1 SEHNR and CDR2 FQNEAQ (reference sequence). V was pared by 3 bases and J by 1 base, with 9 bases between. CDR3: CASSFPGKNTEAFF. The CDR3 DNA is TGTGCCAGCAGCTTTCCCGGAAAGAACACTGAAGCTTTCTTT. Using reference TRBV7-9 and TRBJ1-1 for the parts outside the CDR3, the full variable domain is DTGVSQNPRHKITKRGQNVTFRCDPISEHNRLYWYRQTLGQGPEFLTYFQNEAQLEKSRLLSDRFSAERPKGSFSTLEIQRTEQGDSAMYLCASSFPGKNTEAFFGQGTRLTVV.

This clone was counted once. The V and J genes are TRBV5-1 and TRBJ2-5; D possibly corresponds to TRBD2 (6 bases). Germline V CDR1 and CDR2: SGHRS, YFSETQ. The CDR3 consists of 14 residues. V was cut by 7 bases and J by 5 bases, with 18 bases left in between. The CDR3 region is CASSLSGIEETQYF. CDR3 nucleotide sequence: TGCGCCAGCTCCCTTAGCGGAATCGAGGAGACCCAGTACTTC.

The rearrangement uses TRBV23-1 and TRBJ1-2; a weak D match, TRBD1 (5 bases). TRBV23-1 is an open reading frame whose function is uncertain. The CDR3 extends over 14 amino acids. The V and J ends lost 0 bases and 4 bases respectively, with 9 bases between them. This CDR3 reads CASSQSGQAYGYTF. CDR3 sequence (DNA): TGCGCCAGCAGTCAATCGGGGCAGGCCTATGGCTACACCTTC.

The chain has TRBV11-2 and TRBJ2-3; possible D gene TRBD2, 5 bases. CDR3 size: 17 residues. V was clipped by 5 bases and J by 0 bases, with 18 bases between them. Germline V gene data show CDR1 as SGHAT and CDR2 as FQNNGV. The CDR3 DNA is TGTGCCAGCAGCCCTCGGCTAGCCTCTTCTAGCACAGATACGCAGTATTTT. Protein product: CASSPRLASSSTDTQYF. Full variable domain (missing parts from reference TRBV11-2 and TRBJ2-3): EAGVAQSPRYKIIEKRQSVAFWCNPISGHATLYWYQQILGQGPKLLIQFQNNGVVDDSQLPKDRFSAERLKGVDSTLKIQPAKLEDSAVYLCASSPRLASSSTDTQYFGPGTRLTVL.

The chain links TRBV4-2 to TRBJ1-2; no clear D. Per the germline V gene, CDR1 is LGHNA and CDR2 is YNFKEQ. CDR3 size: 16 residues. Trimming took off 1 base at V and 6 bases at J, with 18 bases between the two ends. The CDR3 nucleotides read TGTGCCAGCAGCCAAGTGTCGGCAAACCCTACGAATGGCTACACCTTC. This encodes CASSQVSANPTNGYTF.

By share, this clone counts as medium-sized. The J gene is TRBJ1-2, the V gene TRBV5-1; no reliable D call. The CDR3 totals 13 residues. Germline-derived CDR1 and CDR2 are SGHRS and YFSETQ. V was clipped by 1 base and J by 4 bases, with 8 bases between them. In DNA form, the CDR3 reads TGCGCCAGCAGCTTGAATAGGGCCTATGGCTACACCTTC. The encoded protein is CASSLNRAYGYTF.

This clone showed up just a few times. This chain uses TRBV7-3 with TRBJ1-1, with a tentative D call TRBD1 (5 bases). The CDR3 has 14 residues. Germline V lookup: CDR1 SGHTA, CDR2 FQGTGA. Trimming removed 3 bases at V and 1 base at J, with 9 bases between. CDR3 protein: CASSLGLPNTEAFF. CDR3 sequence (DNA): TGTGCCAGCAGCTTGGGACTGCCGAACACTGAAGCTTTCTTT.

Details on this clone: The germline gene is not matched at one end of the junction; a read error may be the cause. This chain connects TRBV7-2 to TRBJ2-7; D possibly uses TRBD1 or TRBD2 (6 bases each). Germline values: CDR1 SGHTA, CDR2 FQGNSA. CDR3 length equals 11 residues. CDR3 loop: CASSFGGTPNF. The CDR3 region has the DNA TGTGCCAGCAGCTTTGGGGGGACACCAAACTTC.

This clone came up a few times. The chain combines TRBV7-9 with TRBJ2-7; 10 nucleotides match TRBD2. The trim removed 5 bases at V and 4 bases at J, leaving 8 bases unmatched. CDR3 length equals 15 residues. Germline V lookup: CDR1 SEHNR, CDR2 FQNEAQ (reference sequence). DNA for the CDR3: TGTGCCAGCAGCCAAGGAGCGGGAGGGCCATACGAGCAGTACTTC. Translated: CASSQGAGGPYEQYF.

V and J are TRBV28 and TRBJ2-1; the D is unclear. V was trimmed by 2 bases and J by 9 bases, leaving 14 bases between them. CDR1 and CDR2 from the germline V gene are MDHEN and SYDVKM. The CDR3 is made up of 14 amino acids. The CDR3 bases are TGTGCCAGCAGTTTAATCGGACCAGGCGGTGAGCAGTTCTTC. Its translation: CASSLIGPGGEQFF.

CDR3 sequence reads: CASSKIVPQETQYF. CDR3 bases: TGCGCCAGCAGCAAAATTGTACCTCAAGAGACCCAGTACTTC. The chain is built from TRBV5-1 and TRBJ2-5; D unclear. Per the germline V gene, CDR1 is SGHRS and CDR2 is YFSETQ. The CDR3 is 14 amino acids. V lost 4 bases, J lost 2 bases, and 12 bases lay in between. Looking up the rest from reference TRBV5-1 and TRBJ2-5 gives the full variable domain: KAGVTQTPRYLIKTRGQQVTLSCSPISGHRSVSWYQQTPGQGLQFLFEYFSETQRNKGNFPGRFSGRQFSNSRSEMNVSTLELGDSALYLCASSKIVPQETQYFGPGTRLLVL.

The chain is built from TRBV11-2 and TRBJ2-7; D might be TRBD1 (5 bases). The germline V gene has CDR1 SGHAT and CDR2 FQNNGV. The CDR3 loop spans 16 amino acids. V lost 5 bases and J lost 4, with 21 bases in between. This CDR3 is CASSQTPVQGGYEQYF. As DNA, the CDR3 is TGTGCCAGCAGCCAGACCCCGGTTCAGGGTGGGTACGAGCAGTACTTC.

The CDR3: CASSLGIRLAVFSNNEQFF. The CDR3 DNA is TGTGCCAGCAGTTTAGGGATTCGGCTAGCCGTTTTTAGTAACAATGAGCAGTTCTTC. V and J are TRBV28 and TRBJ2-1; D is perhaps TRBD2 (5 bases). V was clipped by 2 bases and J by 5 bases, with 25 bases between them. The CDR3 runs to 19 residues. Germline values: CDR1 MDHEN, CDR2 SYDVKM.

This rearrangement joins TRBV7-2 to TRBJ2-5; D ambiguous. V was cut by 7 bases and J by 5 bases, with 14 bases left in between. Germline V CDR1 and CDR2: SGHTA, FQGNSA. The CDR3 totals 13 residues. The CDR3 here is CASTGPLTETQYF. The CDR3 coding sequence is TGTGCCAGCACCGGCCCCCTCACCGAGACCCAGTACTTC.

This clone was seen a single time. CDR3 DNA sequence: TGTGCCAGCAGTTGGACAGGGGACAATGAGCAGTTCTTC. Its protein product is CASSWTGDNEQFF. The gene calls are TRBV7-3 and TRBJ2-1; 9 nucleotides line up with TRBD1. The germline CDR1 and CDR2 sequences are SGHTA and FQGTGA. V lost 6 bases to trimming and J lost 5 bases; unmatched junction nucleotides: 2. This CDR3 region has 13 residues. The full variable domain, its missing parts supplied by reference TRBV7-3 and TRBJ2-1, is GAGVSQTPSNKVTEKGKYVELRCDPISGHTALYWYRQSLGQGPEFLIYFQGTGAADDSGLPNDRFFAVRPEGSVSTLKIQRTERGDSAVYLCASSWTGDNEQFFGPGTRLTVL.

The chain uses TRBV27 and TRBJ1-5; TRBD1 matches at 9 bases. The germline V gene encodes CDR1 MNHEY and CDR2 SMNVEV (reference sequence). The junction had 4 bases not matched to a gene; V was cut back by 6 bases and J by 7 bases. The CDR3 consists of 13 residues. The CDR3 region has the DNA TGTGCCAGCAGCGGGACAGGGCCACAGCCCCAGCATTTT. Translation: CASSGTGPQPQHF.

The chain carries TRBV7-9 and TRBJ2-5; the match to TRBD1 covers 8 bases. Trimming removed 5 bases from V and 2 bases from J; junction bases left unmatched: 13. Germline-derived CDR1 and CDR2 are SEHNR and FQNEAQ (reference sequence). CDR3 size: 17 residues. In DNA form, the CDR3 reads TGTGCCAGCAGCCGAGGGCCGGACAGGGTATATCAAGAGACCCAGTACTTC. Protein product: CASSRGPDRVYQETQYF.

V usage is TRBV27 and J usage is TRBJ2-7; D is possibly TRBD1 or TRBD2 (5 bases each). The CDR3 is 15 amino acids. The V and J ends lost 5 bases and 0 bases respectively, with 14 bases between them. Germline V gene lookup returns CDR1 MNHEY and CDR2 SMNVEV (reference sequence). The CDR3 bases are TGTGCCAGCAGTCCCCGGGACGGAAGCTCCTACGAGCAGTACTTC. Translating it yields CASSPRDGSSYEQYF.

The chain couples TRBV4-2 to TRBJ2-1, with no clear D. The germline V gene encodes CDR1 LGHNA and CDR2 YNFKEQ. The CDR3 covers 15 residues. V gave up 1 base and J gave up 5 bases, with 12 bases separating them. In DNA, the CDR3 is TGTGCCAGCAGCCAAGTGAAGAATCAAGACAATGAGCAGTTCTTC. Its translation: CASSQVKNQDNEQFF.

The V and J genes are TRBV19 and TRBJ2-2, with TRBD2 matching 9 bases. The CDR3 totals 15 residues. V dropped 3 bases and J dropped 11; count of bases not matched to a gene: 10. CDR1 and CDR2 (germline): LNHDA, SQIVND (reference sequence). In DNA form, the CDR3 reads TGTGCCAGTAGTATGGGGGGTAGCGGGAGCGTCGAGCTGTTTTTT. Translating it yields CASSMGGSGSVELFF.